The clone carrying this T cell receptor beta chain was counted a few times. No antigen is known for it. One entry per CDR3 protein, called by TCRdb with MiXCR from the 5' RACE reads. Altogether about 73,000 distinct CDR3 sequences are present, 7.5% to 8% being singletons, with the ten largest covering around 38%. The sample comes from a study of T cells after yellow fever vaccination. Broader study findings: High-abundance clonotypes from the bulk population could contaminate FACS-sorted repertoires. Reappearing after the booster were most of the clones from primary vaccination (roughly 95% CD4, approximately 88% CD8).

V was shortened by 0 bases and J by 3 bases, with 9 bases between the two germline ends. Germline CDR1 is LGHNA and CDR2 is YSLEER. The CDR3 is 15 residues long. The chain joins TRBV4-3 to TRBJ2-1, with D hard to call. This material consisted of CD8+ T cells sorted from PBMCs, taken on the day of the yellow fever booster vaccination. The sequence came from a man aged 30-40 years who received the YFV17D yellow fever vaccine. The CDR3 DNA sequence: TGCGCCAGCAGCCAAGATATTGGCGACTACAATGAGCAGTTCTTC. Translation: CASSQDIGDYNEQFF.